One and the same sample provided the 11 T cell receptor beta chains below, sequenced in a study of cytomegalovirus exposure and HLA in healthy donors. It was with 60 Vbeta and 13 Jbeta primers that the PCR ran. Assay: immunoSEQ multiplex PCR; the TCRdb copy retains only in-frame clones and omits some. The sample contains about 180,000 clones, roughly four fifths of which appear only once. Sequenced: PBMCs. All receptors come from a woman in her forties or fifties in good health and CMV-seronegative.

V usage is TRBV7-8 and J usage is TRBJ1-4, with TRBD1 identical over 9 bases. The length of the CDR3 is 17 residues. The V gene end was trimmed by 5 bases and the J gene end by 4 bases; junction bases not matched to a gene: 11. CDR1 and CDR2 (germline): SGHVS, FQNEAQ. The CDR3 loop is CASSPRLPGQGNEKLFF. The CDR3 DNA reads TGTGCCAGCAGCCCCCGCCTGCCGGGACAGGGTAATGAAAAACTGTTTTTT. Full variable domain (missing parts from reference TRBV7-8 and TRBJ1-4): GAGVSQSPRYKVAKRGQDVALRCDPISGHVSLFWYQQALGQGPEFLTYFQNEAQLDKSGLPSDRFFAERPEGSVSTLKIQRTQQEDSAVYLCASSPRLPGQGNEKLFFGSGTQLSVL.

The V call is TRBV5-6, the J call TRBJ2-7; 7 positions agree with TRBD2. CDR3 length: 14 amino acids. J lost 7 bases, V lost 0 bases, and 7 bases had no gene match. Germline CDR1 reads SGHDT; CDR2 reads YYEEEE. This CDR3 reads CASSLARLAEEQYF. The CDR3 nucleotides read TGTGCCAGCAGCTTGGCTCGACTAGCAGAGGAGCAGTACTTC.

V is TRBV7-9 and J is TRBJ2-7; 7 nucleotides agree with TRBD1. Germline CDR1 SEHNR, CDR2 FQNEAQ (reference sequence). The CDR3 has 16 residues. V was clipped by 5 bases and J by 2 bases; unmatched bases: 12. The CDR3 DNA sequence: TGTGCCAGCAGCCCTGGACAGGTGAACATGGCCTACGAGCAGTACTTC. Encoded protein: CASSPGQVNMAYEQYF.

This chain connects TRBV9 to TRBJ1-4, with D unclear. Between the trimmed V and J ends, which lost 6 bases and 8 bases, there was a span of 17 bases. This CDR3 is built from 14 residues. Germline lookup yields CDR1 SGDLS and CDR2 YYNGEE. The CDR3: CASTGWQVREKLFF. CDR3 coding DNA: TGTGCCAGCACCGGTTGGCAGGTTCGGGAAAAACTGTTTTTT.

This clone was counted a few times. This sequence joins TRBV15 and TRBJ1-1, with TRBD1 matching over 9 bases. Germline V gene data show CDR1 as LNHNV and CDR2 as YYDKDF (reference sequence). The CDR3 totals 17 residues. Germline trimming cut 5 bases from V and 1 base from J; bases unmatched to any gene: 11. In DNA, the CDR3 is TGTGCCACCAGCGGTAGGACAGGGGCACCTCGGAACACTGAAGCTTTCTTT. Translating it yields CATSGRTGAPRNTEAFF.

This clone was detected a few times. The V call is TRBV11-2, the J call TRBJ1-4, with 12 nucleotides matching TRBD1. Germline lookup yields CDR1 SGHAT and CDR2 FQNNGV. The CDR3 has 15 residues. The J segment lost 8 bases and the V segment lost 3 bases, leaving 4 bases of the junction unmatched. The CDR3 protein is CASSFSGTGGEKLFF. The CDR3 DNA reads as TGTGCCAGCAGCTTTTCCGGGACAGGGGGCGAAAAACTGTTTTTT.

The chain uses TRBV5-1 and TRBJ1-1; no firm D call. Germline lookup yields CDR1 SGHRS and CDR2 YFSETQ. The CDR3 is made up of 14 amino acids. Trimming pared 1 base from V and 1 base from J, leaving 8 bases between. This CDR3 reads CASSLNGENTEAFF. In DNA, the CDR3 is TGCGCCAGCAGCTTGAACGGGGAGAACACTGAAGCTTTCTTT.

The CDR3 sequence is CSVGSEQFF. DNA for the CDR3: TGCAGCGTTGGGAGTGAGCAGTTCTTC. V usage is TRBV29-1 and J usage is TRBJ2-1; no definite D call. Looked up from germline, CDR1 is SQVTM and CDR2 is ANQGSEA. Trimming cost V 4 bases and J 9 bases, with 4 bases left between them. This CDR3 region has 9 residues.

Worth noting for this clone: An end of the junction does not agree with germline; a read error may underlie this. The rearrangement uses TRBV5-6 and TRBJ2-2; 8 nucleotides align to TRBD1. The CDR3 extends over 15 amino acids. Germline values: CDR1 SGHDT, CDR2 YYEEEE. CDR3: CASSLGQEGHGELFF. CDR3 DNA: TGTGCCAGCAGTTTGGGACAGGAAGGCCACGGGGAGCTGTTTTTT.

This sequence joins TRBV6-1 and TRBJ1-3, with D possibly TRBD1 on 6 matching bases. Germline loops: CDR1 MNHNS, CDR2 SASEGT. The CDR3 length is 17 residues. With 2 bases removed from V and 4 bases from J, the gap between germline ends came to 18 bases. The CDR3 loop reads CASSESKLRDKGNTIYF. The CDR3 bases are TGTGCCAGCAGTGAATCCAAACTCCGGGACAAAGGAAACACCATATATTTT.

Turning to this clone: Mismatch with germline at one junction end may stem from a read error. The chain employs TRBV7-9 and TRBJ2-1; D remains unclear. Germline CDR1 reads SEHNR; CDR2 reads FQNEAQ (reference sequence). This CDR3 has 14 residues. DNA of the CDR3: TGTTCCAGCAGCCCAGCTAGCTCCTACAATGAGCAGTTCTTC. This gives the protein CSSSPASSYNEQFF. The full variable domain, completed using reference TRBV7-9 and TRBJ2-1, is DTGVSQNPRHKITKRGQNVTFRCDPISEHNRLYWYRQTLGQGPEFLTYFQNEAQLEKSRLLSDRFSAERPKGSFSTLEIQRTEQGDSAMYLCSSSPASSYNEQFFGPGTRLTVL.